The rows below give T cell receptor beta chains drawn from one sample of a study of tumor and adjacent non-tumor tissue in lung cancer. Each CDR3 protein gets one entry after TCRdb re-called the multiplex PCR reads with MiXCR. The table lists some 73,000 distinct CDR3 sequences, around 80% of them singletons. Input material: distant non-tumor lung tissue. The source is a man aged 55 to 70 with non-small cell lung cancer. Both conserved end residues are part of each CDR3. D genes are given only for firm matches. The size entry is marked missing in some rows and otherwise reads once, few, many or a size class.

j_call: TRBJ1-4; d_call: .; clone_size: .; v_call: TRBV20-1; cdr3_nt: TGCGGTGCTAGAGGGGCGGAACAGCGGACCTTACTTGAAAAACTGTTTTTT; cdr3_aa: CGARGAEQRTLLEKLFF
j_call: TRBJ1-5; d_call: .; clone_size: .; v_call: TRBV6-5; cdr3_nt: TGTGCCACCCGGGCCAGTCGCAATCAGTCCCAGCAATTT; cdr3_aa: CATRASRNQSQQF
j_call: TRBJ2-1; d_call: TRBD2; clone_size: .; v_call: TRBV28; cdr3_nt: TGTGCCAGCAGCCAAGGACTAGCGGGGGATCAGCAGTTCTTC; cdr3_aa: CASSQGLAGDQQFF
j_call: TRBJ2-7; d_call: TRBD2; clone_size: .; v_call: TRBV20-1; cdr3_nt: TGCAGTGCTAGACCGATAACGGGAGGGATCGGTTCCTACGAGCAGTACTTC; cdr3_aa: CSARPITGGIGSYEQYF
j_call: TRBJ1-5; d_call: .; clone_size: .; v_call: TRBV30; cdr3_nt: TGTGCCTGGAGTGCTTGGAACAATCAGCCCAAGCATTTT; cdr3_aa: CAWSAWNNQPKHF
j_call: TRBJ2-1; d_call: TRBD2; clone_size: few; v_call: TRBV29-1; cdr3_nt: TGCAGCGCCGAGGATGGGGTAGCGGGTTCCAATGAGCAGTTCTTC; cdr3_aa: CSAEDGVAGSNEQFF
j_call: TRBJ2-7; d_call: TRBD2; clone_size: .; v_call: TRBV28; cdr3_nt: TGTGCCGGCAGTTCCCTTAGCGGGGCTTCCTGCGGGCAGTACTTC; cdr3_aa: CAGSSLSGASCGQYF
j_call: TRBJ2-1; d_call: TRBD1; clone_size: .; v_call: TRBV6-2/TRBV6-3; cdr3_nt: TGTGTCAGCAGGACCTTGGGACAGGGATTGCATGAGCAGTTCTTC; cdr3_aa: CVSRTLGQGLHEQFF
j_call: TRBJ2-7; d_call: .; clone_size: .; v_call: TRBV5-4; cdr3_nt: TGTGCCAGCAGCTTGAACGGGGGACCCTACGAGGAGCACTTC; cdr3_aa: CASSLNGGPYEEHF
j_call: TRBJ1-2; d_call: .; clone_size: .; v_call: TRBV19; cdr3_nt: TGTGCCAGTAGTGGGGAACGGCTTCTCTATGGCTACACCTTC; cdr3_aa: CASSGERLLYGYTF
j_call: TRBJ2-7; d_call: .; clone_size: .; v_call: TRBV11-3; cdr3_nt: TGTGCCAGCAGCTATCGGTCTGGAATAACCTACGAGCAATACTTC; cdr3_aa: CASSYRSGITYEQYF
j_call: TRBJ2-6; d_call: .; clone_size: medium-sized; v_call: TRBV4-2; cdr3_nt: TGTGCCAGCAGCCAAGAGTTGAGTTATGGGGCCAACGTCCTGACTTTC; cdr3_aa: CASSQELSYGANVLTF
j_call: TRBJ1-5; d_call: .; clone_size: .; v_call: TRBV20-1; cdr3_nt: TGCAGTGCTAGGGGAGTAGGGACGGGAGGTCATCCCCAGCATTTT; cdr3_aa: CSARGVGTGGHPQHF
j_call: TRBJ2-7; d_call: TRBD2; clone_size: many; v_call: TRBV20-1; cdr3_nt: TGCAGTGCTCCAGCCCTTACTAGCGGGAGAAAGTACGAGCAGTACTTC; cdr3_aa: CSAPALTSGRKYEQYF
j_call: TRBJ2-3; d_call: .; clone_size: .; v_call: TRBV29-1; cdr3_nt: TGCAGCGCTGTTGCGGGATATTCAGATACGCAGTATTTT; cdr3_aa: CSAVAGYSDTQYF
j_call: TRBJ2-7; d_call: .; clone_size: many; v_call: TRBV20-1; cdr3_nt: TGCAGTGCTGAGGGGACACTGAAAGGGTTCGAGCAGTACTTC; cdr3_aa: CSAEGTLKGFEQYF
j_call: TRBJ2-3; d_call: TRBD1; clone_size: once; v_call: TRBV6-1; cdr3_nt: TGTGCCAGCAGCCCGACAGGGTATACTAGCACAGATACGCAGTATTTT; cdr3_aa: CASSPTGYTSTDTQYF
j_call: TRBJ2-7; d_call: .; clone_size: .; v_call: TRBV13; cdr3_nt: TGTGCCAGCAGCCCTTACGGGAACTATGTGCAGTACTTC; cdr3_aa: CASSPYGNYVQYF
j_call: TRBJ1-1; d_call: .; clone_size: .; v_call: TRBV5-6; cdr3_nt: TGTGTCAACAGCTTGCTTCATGGCAGTGAAGCTTTCTTT; cdr3_aa: CVNSLLHGSEAFF
j_call: TRBJ1-2; d_call: .; clone_size: once; v_call: TRBV29-1; cdr3_nt: TGCAGCGTACCGGCCGCGAGCTATGGCTTCACCTTC; cdr3_aa: CSVPAASYGFTF
j_call: TRBJ1-2; d_call: .; clone_size: .; v_call: TRBV6-5; cdr3_nt: TGTGCCAGCAGTTACAGGGGCCGGTCCACTCTCCACTATGGCTACACCTTC; cdr3_aa: CASSYRGRSTLHYGYTF
j_call: TRBJ2-5; d_call: .; clone_size: .; v_call: TRBV25-1; cdr3_nt: TGTGCCAGCAGTGGGCGGCTGGTCCATGAGACCCAGTACTTC; cdr3_aa: CASSGRLVHETQYF
j_call: TRBJ1-1; d_call: .; clone_size: .; v_call: TRBV11-2; cdr3_nt: TGTGCCAGCAGCCTATTGTCCCGGGGGGACACTGAAGCTTACTTT; cdr3_aa: CASSLLSRGDTEAYF
j_call: TRBJ2-3; d_call: TRBD1; clone_size: .; v_call: TRBV11-2; cdr3_nt: TGTGCCAGCAGCTTTCTAGAGGGGGCCGCTCAGCAGTATTTT; cdr3_aa: CASSFLEGAAQQYF
j_call: TRBJ2-5; d_call: .; clone_size: .; v_call: TRBV12-3/TRBV12-4; cdr3_nt: TGTGCTAGCAGCCTCAACATTGGAAACGAGACCCAATACTTC; cdr3_aa: CASSLNIGNETQYF
j_call: TRBJ2-1; d_call: TRBD2; clone_size: .; v_call: TRBV11-3; cdr3_nt: TGTGCCAGCAGCTCCGGGAGGACCAGTGAGCAGTTCTTC; cdr3_aa: CASSSGRTSEQFF
j_call: TRBJ2-7; d_call: .; clone_size: .; v_call: TRBV6-5; cdr3_nt: TGTGCCAGTGGTTACACCTCGACAGGTGCCTCCTACAAGCAGTACTTC; cdr3_aa: CASGYTSTGASYKQYF
j_call: TRBJ1-5; d_call: .; clone_size: many; v_call: TRBV20-1; cdr3_nt: TGCAGTGCTCGTAACCAGGGGTTTCCTAATCAGCCCCAGCATTTT; cdr3_aa: CSARNQGFPNQPQHF
j_call: TRBJ2-5; d_call: .; clone_size: .; v_call: TRBV5-6; cdr3_nt: TGTGCCAGCAGCTCGAAGAGGGGGTTAAGCAAGACCCAGTATTTC; cdr3_aa: CASSSKRGLSKTQYF
j_call: TRBJ2-7; d_call: TRBD2; clone_size: many; v_call: TRBV11-2; cdr3_nt: TGTGCCAGCAGTATTTCGGGAGGACTCTCCTACGAGCAGTACTTC; cdr3_aa: CASSISGGLSYEQYF
j_call: TRBJ2-2; d_call: .; clone_size: .; v_call: TRBV4-1; cdr3_nt: TGCGCCAGCAGCCATATACAAACCGGGGAGCAGTTTTTT; cdr3_aa: CASSHIQTGEQFF
j_call: TRBJ1-2; d_call: TRBD1; clone_size: .; v_call: TRBV29-1; cdr3_nt: TGCAGCATGGGGACAGGGGGCGGCCATGGCTACACCTTC; cdr3_aa: CSMGTGGGHGYTF
j_call: TRBJ1-4; d_call: .; clone_size: .; v_call: TRBV4-3; cdr3_nt: TGCGCCAGCAGCCAAGAACCCCATGTAGTAGGAGAAAAACTGTTTTTT; cdr3_aa: CASSQEPHVVGEKLFF
j_call: TRBJ2-1; d_call: TRBD2; clone_size: .; v_call: TRBV29-1; cdr3_nt: TGCAGCGTTGAAACTAGCGTGAGGGGTGAGCAGTTCTTT; cdr3_aa: CSVETSVRGEQFF
j_call: TRBJ2-5; d_call: .; clone_size: .; v_call: TRBV12-3/TRBV12-4; cdr3_nt: TGTGACAGCAGCATAGCGGCCCAAGAGACCCAGTATTTC; cdr3_aa: CDSSIAAQETQYF
j_call: TRBJ1-1; d_call: .; clone_size: many; v_call: TRBV4-1; cdr3_nt: TGCGCCAGCAGCCAACCGGGCAGCTATAACACTGAAGCTTTCTTT; cdr3_aa: CASSQPGSYNTEAFF
j_call: TRBJ1-1; d_call: .; clone_size: .; v_call: TRBV11-2; cdr3_nt: TGTGTCAGCAGCCTGCAAGGAGGTCGTGAAGCTTTCTTT; cdr3_aa: CVSSLQGGREAFF
j_call: TRBJ2-7; d_call: .; clone_size: .; v_call: TRBV20-1; cdr3_nt: TGCAGTGCGTACGCAGCTAATTCCTACGAGCACTACTTC; cdr3_aa: CSAYAANSYEHYF
j_call: TRBJ2-6; d_call: .; clone_size: once; v_call: TRBV6-5; cdr3_nt: TGTGCCAACTGCCTAGCTGGAGCCAGCTCTGGGGCCAACGTCCTGACTTTC; cdr3_aa: CANCLAGASSGANVLTF
j_call: TRBJ2-1; d_call: .; clone_size: many; v_call: TRBV4-2; cdr3_nt: TGTGCCAGCAGCCAAAGGGACTTACTCTACAATGAGCAGTTCTTC; cdr3_aa: CASSQRDLLYNEQFF
j_call: TRBJ2-7; d_call: .; clone_size: .; v_call: TRBV11-2; cdr3_nt: TGTGCCGGCAGCTTAACGACTAGGGGATCTTACGAGCAGTACTTC; cdr3_aa: CAGSLTTRGSYEQYF
j_call: TRBJ1-6; d_call: TRBD1; clone_size: .; v_call: TRBV5-8; cdr3_nt: TGTGCCAGCGGCTGGAAGACAGGGGTGAATTCACCCCTCCACTTT; cdr3_aa: CASGWKTGVNSPLHF
j_call: TRBJ2-1; d_call: .; clone_size: .; v_call: TRBV10-2; cdr3_nt: TGCGCCAGCAGGGTTACCAGGAGCTCCTGCAATGAGCCGTTCTTC; cdr3_aa: CASRVTRSSCNEPFF
j_call: TRBJ2-1; d_call: TRBD2; clone_size: .; v_call: TRBV12-3/TRBV12-4; cdr3_nt: TGTGCCAGCAATTTCATGGTACTAGCGGGAAATGAGCAGTTCTTC; cdr3_aa: CASNFMVLAGNEQFF
j_call: TRBJ2-7; d_call: .; clone_size: .; v_call: TRBV6-5; cdr3_nt: TGTGTCAGGATTTACCACTGGGGCGGGGACTACGAGCAGTACTTC; cdr3_aa: CVRIYHWGGDYEQYF
j_call: TRBJ1-1; d_call: TRBD1; clone_size: once; v_call: TRBV5-4; cdr3_nt: TGTGCCAGTAGCGCCGCTCGACAGGGACGAGACGACACTGAAGCTTTCTTT; cdr3_aa: CASSAARQGRDDTEAFF
j_call: TRBJ2-5; d_call: TRBD2; clone_size: .; v_call: TRBV7-2; cdr3_nt: TGTGCCAGCAGCCACCTTTTTGGCGGGAGGCAAGCAGAGACCCAGTACTTC; cdr3_aa: CASSHLFGGRQAETQYF
j_call: TRBJ2-2; d_call: TRBD2; clone_size: .; v_call: TRBV11-1; cdr3_nt: TGTGCTAGCGGTTTAGGCGGGAGAAGCACCGGGAAGCTGTTTTTT; cdr3_aa: CASGLGGRSTGKLFF
j_call: TRBJ2-4; d_call: .; clone_size: .; v_call: TRBV9; cdr3_nt: TGTGCCAGCAGCCCGCATCGGGATGCCAAAAACATTCAGTACTTC; cdr3_aa: CASSPHRDAKNIQYF
j_call: TRBJ1-1; d_call: .; clone_size: .; v_call: TRBV20-1; cdr3_nt: TGCAGTGCTAGTGAACAGCGGAATGAAGCATTCTTT; cdr3_aa: CSASEQRNEAFF
j_call: TRBJ2-3; d_call: TRBD1; clone_size: .; v_call: TRBV11-3; cdr3_nt: TGTGTCAGCAACCTCGCTCTAGGGGGCGGGGATACGCAGTATTTT; cdr3_aa: CVSNLALGGGDTQYF
j_call: TRBJ2-7; d_call: .; clone_size: .; v_call: TRBV11-2; cdr3_nt: TGTACCAGCAGTTTAGACGGAAGGGACGTGGGAATCTACGAGCAGTACTTC; cdr3_aa: CTSSLDGRDVGIYEQYF
j_call: TRBJ1-6; d_call: TRBD1; clone_size: once; v_call: TRBV5-4; cdr3_nt: TGTGCCAGCAGCCCAGGACAGGGGGCGAATAATTCACCCATCCACTTT; cdr3_aa: CASSPGQGANNSPIHF
j_call: TRBJ2-1; d_call: TRBD2; clone_size: .; v_call: TRBV13; cdr3_nt: TGTGCCAGCAGCTTAGGTCTGCGGGGGAGTGAGCAGTTCTTC; cdr3_aa: CASSLGLRGSEQFF
j_call: TRBJ1-2; d_call: .; clone_size: .; v_call: TRBV6-4; cdr3_nt: TGTGCCAGCAGTCCCGATAGGGGATGCGTCTATTGCTACACCTTC; cdr3_aa: CASSPDRGCVYCYTF